These 8 T cell receptor beta chains were sequenced from one sample in a study of graft-versus-host responses after intestinal transplantation. Method: immunoSEQ multiplex PCR; TCRdb's copy keeps in-frame clones and lacks some. Of 85,000 to 100,000 clones listed, 85% to 95% were seen once; the top ten hold over 0.06%. These TCRs' antigens remain unknown. Here the sequenced sample was unstimulated CD8+ T cells sorted from spleen or lymph node cells, taken before transplant. These receptors were taken from a human donor who was the organ donor for an intestinal transplant.

Only a few counts were recorded for this clone. The V call is TRBV4-2, the J call TRBJ2-3; the D is unclear. The CDR3 spans 12 residues. Germline loops: CDR1 LGHNA, CDR2 YNFKEQ. V dropped 1 base and J dropped 5 bases, with 4 bases sitting between them. The CDR3 DNA reads as TGTGCCAGCAGCCAAGTTAGAGATACGCAGTATTTT. It translates to CASSQVRDTQYF.

This clone was observed once. The chain is built from TRBV4-2 and TRBJ2-5; 8 nucleotides line up with TRBD1. Judging by the DNA end, TRBJ2-7 fits better; the J call may be wrong. The CDR3 is 15 amino acids. Germline CDR1 is LGHNA and CDR2 is YNFKEQ. This CDR3 reads CASSQGSGQGYEQYF. Written as DNA, the CDR3 is TGTGCCAGCAGCCAAGGTTCCGGACAGGGCTACGAGCAGTACTTC.

The chain employs TRBV5-8 and TRBJ2-3; possibly TRBD2 for D (6 bases). The CDR3 covers 16 residues. The V gene's germline CDR1 is SGHTS and CDR2 YDEGEE. V was cut by 0 bases and J by 4 bases, with 15 bases left in between. CDR3 DNA: TGTGCCAGCAGCTTGGTGGACTATTTGGGTGCAGATACGCAGTATTTT. Translation gives CASSLVDYLGADTQYF.

This clone was recorded once. V usage is TRBV19 and J usage is TRBJ2-7; TRBD2 aligns across 9 bases. The CDR3 contains 14 residues. Germline-derived CDR1 and CDR2 are LNHDA and SQIVND (reference sequence). The V segment lost 8 bases and the J segment 0 bases; nucleotides outside the gene matches: 5. Here the CDR3 DNA reads TGTGCCAGTGCTAGGACTAGCGCCTCCTACGAGCAGTACTTC. This codes for CASARTSASYEQYF.

V usage is TRBV19 and J usage is TRBJ2-3; D is unclear. This CDR3 is built from 13 residues. V was pared by 6 bases and J by 0 bases, with 7 bases between. CDR1 and CDR2 from the germline V gene are LNHDA and SQIVND (reference sequence). CDR3 sequence (DNA): TGTGCCAGTAGCGAACTGAGCACAGATACGCAGTATTTT. This translates into CASSELSTDTQYF.

V usage is TRBV11-3 and J usage is TRBJ1-1; 10 bases are a match to TRBD1. Germline V gene sequence: CDR1 SGHNT, CDR2 YENEEA. The ends lost 9 bases at V and 7 bases at J; junction bases unmatched: 8. The CDR3 runs to 13 residues. CDR3 nucleotides: TGTGCCAGTTCCGGGACAGGGGAAATTGAAGCTTTCTTT. Translating it yields CASSGTGEIEAFF.

The gene calls are TRBV5-5 and TRBJ1-1, with 9 nucleotides matching TRBD1. Germline CDR1 reads SGHKS; CDR2 reads YYEKEE (reference sequence). J was trimmed by 5 bases and V by 1 base; bases with no gene match: 9. The CDR3 contains 16 residues. For the CDR3, the DNA is TGTGCCAGCAGCTTGCCCGAGACAGGGGGAATAACTGAAGCTTTCTTT. This codes for CASSLPETGGITEAFF.

This chain uses TRBV28 with TRBJ1-4; perhaps TRBD1 as D (5 bases). Per germline, CDR1 MDHEN and CDR2 SYDVKM. Deletions cut 6 bases from V and 0 bases from J, with 11 bases between. The CDR3 contains 15 residues. The CDR3 coding sequence is TGTGCCAGCAGCCTGACAGCTGCAACTAATGAAAAACTGTTTTTT. Translating it yields CASSLTAATNEKLFF.